This T cell receptor (beta chain) was captured in a study of Ad26.COV2.S vaccination and SARS-CoV-2 variants. The ends lost 1 base at V and 5 bases at J; junction bases unmatched: 13. The CDR3 runs to 18 residues. Germline lookup yields CDR1 SGHNT and CDR2 YENEEA. Data came from immunoSEQ multiplex PCR; TCRdb stores just in-frame clones and leaves some out. The table lists some 450,000 clones, 90% of them singletons, with about 4.5% in the top ten. As for treatment: around 19 received Ad26.COV2.S at low or high dose, single or two shots; about 5 received placebo; per-sample allocation not given. At day 63 after the first vaccine or placebo injection, samples were drawn. The administered vaccine (an Ad26 vector) expressed Wuhan-strain SARS-CoV-2 spike.

The gene calls are TRBV11-3 and TRBJ2-2, with 7 bases aligning to TRBD2. The source is a person aged 18 to 59 who received the Ad26.COV2.S COVID-19 vaccine or a placebo. The material was peripheral blood, obtained in a trial of Ad26.COV2.S vaccine versus placebo. The CDR3, as DNA: TGTGCCAGCAGCTTAGCTGGTAGCGGGCCGCCGGGTACCGGGGAGCTGTTTTTT. Its protein product is CASSLAGSGPPGTGELFF.